The rows below give T cell receptor beta chains drawn from one sample of a study of blood T cell repertoires in COVID-19. Sequenced by immunoSEQ multiplex PCR; TCRdb stores in-frame clones only, minus some. The sample shows 200,000 to 250,000 clones, roughly 80% of them seen only once. Material for sequencing was PBMCs or T cells enriched from blood (not recorded which). The receptor source for this set is a woman between 50 and 59 years old who had been exposed to COVID-19. CDR3s include the opening cysteine and the closing phenylalanine or tryptophan. The D gene is left open where the match is weak. Size tells how often a clone was seen (once, few, many) or the class of an expanded clone, and some rows leave it out.

V gene	J gene	clone size	D gene	CDR3 protein	CDR3 DNA
TRBV6-2/TRBV6-3	TRBJ1-2	.	.	CASSYPPEGYTF	TGTGCCAGCAGTTATCCGCCCGAGGGCTACACCTTC
TRBV28	TRBJ1-6	.	.	CASTGALVSPLHF	TGTGCCAGCACAGGGGCCCTAGTTTCACCCCTCCACTTT
TRBV2	TRBJ1-5	.	.	CASKGRSGAGQPQHF	TGTGCCAGCAAGGGTCGGTCAGGGGCCGGTCAGCCCCAGCATTTT
TRBV5-4	TRBJ1-1	.	.	CASSSTGSNTEAFF	TGTGCCAGCTCCTCTACGGGGTCGAACACTGAAGCTTTCTTT
TRBV5-5	TRBJ2-5	.	TRBD1	CASSLSTGGETQYF	TGTGCCAGCAGCTTGTCGACAGGGGGCGAGACCCAGTACTTC
TRBV7-2	TRBJ2-6	.	.	CASSLTGTAGSGANVLTF	TGTGCCAGCAGCTTAACCGGGACTGCCGGTTCTGGGGCCAACGTCCTGACTTTC
TRBV6-2/TRBV6-3	TRBJ1-5	.	.	CASSYSRFLDQPQHF	TGTGCCAGCAGTTACTCGAGATTCTTGGATCAGCCCCAGCATTTT
TRBV6-5	TRBJ2-5	.	.	CASNFRVERRETQYF	TGTGCCAGCAACTTTCGGGTGGAGCGTAGGGAGACCCAGTACTTC
TRBV11-2	TRBJ2-7	.	TRBD1	CASSLGTGAYEQYF	TGTGCCAGCAGCTTAGGGACAGGGGCCTACGAGCAGTACTTC
TRBV6-5	TRBJ1-2	.	TRBD1	CASSYATGTYGYTF	TGTGCCAGCAGTTACGCGACAGGGACGTATGGCTACACCTTC
TRBV12-5	TRBJ1-5	.	TRBD1	CASGFGTGVGNQPQHF	TGTGCTAGTGGTTTCGGGACAGGGGTTGGGAATCAGCCCCAGCATTTT
TRBV30	TRBJ1-4	.	TRBD1	CAWKQGAPLEKLFF	TGTGCCTGGAAACAGGGGGCGCCGCTGGAAAAACTGTTTTTT
TRBV18	TRBJ2-1	.	.	CASSPLGGDEQFF	TGTGCCAGCTCACCCTTAGGCGGGGATGAGCAGTTCTTC
TRBV7-8	TRBJ2-2	.	.	CASSPGRSGELFF	TGTGCCAGCAGCCCGGGTCGGTCCGGGGAGCTGTTTTTT
TRBV9	TRBJ2-1	.	TRBD2	CASSVGSGGYNEQFF	TGTGCCAGCAGCGTAGGGAGCGGGGGGTACAATGAGCAGTTCTTC
TRBV30	TRBJ1-3	.	.	CAWAGVSGNTIYF	TGTGCCTGGGCAGGGGTCTCTGGAAACACCATATATTTT
TRBV5-1	TRBJ1-6	.	.	CASSSAGANSPLHF	TGCGCCAGCAGCTCCGCAGGGGCTAATTCACCCCTCCACTTT
TRBV7-2	TRBJ2-6	.	.	CASSPRGGRGQSGANVLTF	TGTGCCAGCAGCCCGCGGGGGGGCAGGGGGCAAAGTGGGGCCAACGTCCTGACTTTC
TRBV28	TRBJ2-5	.	.	CASSYPRRGGETQYF	TGTGCCAGCAGTTACCCTAGAAGGGGGGGTGAGACCCAGTACTTC
TRBV4-3	TRBJ1-5	.	TRBD1	CASSRDRGKDQPQHF	TGCGCCAGCAGCCGGGACAGGGGAAAGGATCAGCCCCAGCATTTT
TRBV2	TRBJ2-4	.	.	CASSSTGLGIQYF	TGTGCCAGCAGTTCCACAGGGTTGGGCATTCAGTACTTC
TRBV27	TRBJ2-5	.	TRBD1	CASRGAGGRLETQYF	TGTGCCTCCCGAGGGGCAGGGGGACGGCTGGAGACCCAGTACTTC
TRBV6-6	TRBJ1-2	.	TRBD1	CASSPDRGYGYTF	TGTGCCAGCAGTCCCGACAGGGGGTATGGCTACACCTTC
TRBV10-2	TRBJ1-3	.	.	CASSTLGGNTIYF	TGCGCCAGCTCGACATTGGGTGGAAACACCATATATTTT
TRBV29-1	TRBJ1-3	once	.	CSVELEGNTIYF	TGCAGCGTTGAATTAGAGGGAAACACCATATATTTT
TRBV5-1	TRBJ2-5	.	TRBD2	CASRNRGGRGETQYF	TGCGCCAGCCGAAACCGGGGGGGCAGAGGAGAGACCCAGTACTTC
TRBV2	TRBJ1-4	few	.	CASTTDSATNEKLFF	TGTGCCAGCACCACCGACAGTGCAACTAATGAAAAACTGTTTTTT
TRBV7-9	TRBJ1-2	.	.	CASSSRQVEFGYTF	TGTGCCAGCAGCTCCCGACAGGTCGAATTTGGCTACACCTTC
TRBV19	TRBJ1-5	.	.	CASSISGGPGLHQPQHF	TGTGCCAGTAGTATTTCTGGAGGGCCCGGTCTCCATCAGCCCCAGCATTTT
TRBV30	TRBJ1-5	once	.	CAWSHTNQPQHF	TGTGCCTGGAGTCACACCAATCAGCCCCAGCATTTT
TRBV14	TRBJ2-6	.	.	CASSPPDTAGANVLTF	TGTGCCAGCAGCCCGCCGGACACAGCCGGGGCCAACGTCCTGACTTTC
TRBV28	TRBJ2-5	.	.	CASSLQGQRETQYF	TGTGCCAGCAGTTTACAGGGGCAGAGGGAGACCCAGTACTTC
TRBV28	TRBJ2-1	.	TRBD2	CATSSGARGEFF	TGTGCCACCTCTTCGGGGGCGCGGGGGGAGTTCTTC
TRBV28	TRBJ2-1	.	.	CASSRSPLGSYNEQFF	TGTGCCAGCAGTCGGTCCCCCCTAGGCTCCTACAATGAGCAGTTCTTC
TRBV11-2	TRBJ1-3	.	TRBD1	CASSATGTGNTIYF	TGTGCCAGCAGCGCGACAGGGACTGGAAACACCATATATTTT
TRBV19	TRBJ1-4	.	TRBD1	CASSFPRGQRDEKLFF	TGTGCCAGTAGCTTCCCTAGGGGACAGAGGGATGAAAAACTGTTTTTT
TRBV10-3	TRBJ2-5	.	TRBD1	CATNPTQGEETQYF	TGTGCCACCAACCCAACTCAGGGGGAAGAGACCCAGTACTTC
TRBV7-2	TRBJ1-1	.	.	CASSLALLTAEAFF	TGTGCCAGCAGCTTGGCCCTCCTTACAGCTGAAGCTTTCTTT
TRBV5-1	TRBJ1-1	.	.	CASHEPSGTEAFF	TGCGCCAGTCACGAACCCAGCGGGACTGAAGCTTTCTTT
TRBV27	TRBJ2-7	.	TRBD1	CASSLSAPGTGRREQYF	TGTGCCAGCAGTTTATCCGCACCGGGGACAGGGCGGCGGGAGCAGTACTTC